This T cell receptor (delta chain) was captured by sequencing in a study of γδ T cells in repeated Plasmodium falciparum infection. Study overall: Malaria-naive adults were infected with P. falciparum NF54 four times over around 600 days.

CDR1 and CDR2 from the germline V gene are GEAIGNYY and EKD. The CDR3 loop spans 21 amino acids. Deletions cut 1 base from V and 0 bases from J, with 29 bases between. Sequencing covered both gamma and delta TCR chains per sample. TCRdb redid the clone calls on the multiplex PCR reads with CATT. Of under 60,000 delta-chain clones in the sample, about 1.6% are singletons; the top ten hold roughly 8.6%. This clone was detected only a few times. The TCRdb record carries a much larger clone's protein, which differs from this DNA's translation at residue 15; a read error is the likely cause, and the protein listed here is the DNA translation. Gammadelta T cells were flow-sorted from PBMC into Vgamma9/Vdelta2+ and Vdelta2-negative populations for bulk analysis.

The clonotype originates from a pool of human donors (malaria-infected and uninfected, not separated). Input material: gamma-delta T cells from blood. V gene TRDV2 combines with J gene TRDJ1, with D possibly matching TRDD3 (6 bases). Since TCRdb gives no J gene, matching the DNA to germline was used here to assign it. In DNA form, the CDR3 reads TGTGCCTGTGACACAGGGTTACTTGGGGGCCCCCTTACCCCACACACCGATAAACTCATCTTT. Protein product: CACDTGLLGGPLTPHTDKLIF.